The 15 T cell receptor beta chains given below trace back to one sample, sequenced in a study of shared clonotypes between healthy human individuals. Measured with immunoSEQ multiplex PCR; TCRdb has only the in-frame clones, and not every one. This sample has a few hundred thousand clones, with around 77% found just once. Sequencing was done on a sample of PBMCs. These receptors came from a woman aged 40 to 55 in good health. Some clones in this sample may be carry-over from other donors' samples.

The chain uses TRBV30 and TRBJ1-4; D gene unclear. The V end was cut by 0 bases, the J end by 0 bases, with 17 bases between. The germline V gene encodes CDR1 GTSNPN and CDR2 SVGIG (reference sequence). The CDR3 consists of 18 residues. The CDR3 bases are TGTGCCTGGAGTGTAGAACCCTTCTGGGCAGCAACTAATGAAAAACTGTTTTTT. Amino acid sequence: CAWSVEPFWAATNEKLFF. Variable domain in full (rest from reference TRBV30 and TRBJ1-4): SQTIHQWPATLVQPVGSPLSLECTVEGTSNPNLYWYRQAAGRGLQLLFYSVGIGQISSEVPQNLSASRPQDRQFILSSKKLLLSDSGFYLCAWSVEPFWAATNEKLFFGSGTQLSVL.

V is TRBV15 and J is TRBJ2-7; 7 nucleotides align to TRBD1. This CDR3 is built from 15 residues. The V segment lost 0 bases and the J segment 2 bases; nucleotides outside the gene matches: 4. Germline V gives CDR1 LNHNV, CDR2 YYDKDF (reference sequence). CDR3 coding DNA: TGTGCCACCAGCAGAGATTGGACAGGTGCCTACGAGCAGTACTTC. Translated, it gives CATSRDWTGAYEQYF.

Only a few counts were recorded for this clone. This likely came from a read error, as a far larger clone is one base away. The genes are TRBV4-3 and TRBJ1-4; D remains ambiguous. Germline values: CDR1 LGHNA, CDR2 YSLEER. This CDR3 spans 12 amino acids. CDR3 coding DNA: TGCGCCAGCAGCCAAGGCAATGAAAAACCGTTTTTT. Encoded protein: CASSQGNEKPFF.

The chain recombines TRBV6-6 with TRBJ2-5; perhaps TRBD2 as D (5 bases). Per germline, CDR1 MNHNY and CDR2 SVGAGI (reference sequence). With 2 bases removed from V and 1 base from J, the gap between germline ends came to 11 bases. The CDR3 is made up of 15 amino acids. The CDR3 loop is CASSYPGNSQETQYF. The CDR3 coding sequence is TGTGCCAGCAGTTACCCGGGGAACTCCCAAGAGACCCAGTACTTC.

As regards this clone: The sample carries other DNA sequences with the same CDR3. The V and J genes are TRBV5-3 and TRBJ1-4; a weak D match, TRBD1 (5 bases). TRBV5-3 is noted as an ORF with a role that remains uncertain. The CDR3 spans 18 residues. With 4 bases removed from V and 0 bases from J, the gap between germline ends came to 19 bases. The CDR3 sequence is CARSMGTPGWTTNEKLFF. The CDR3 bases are TGTGCCAGAAGCATGGGGACGCCGGGGTGGACAACTAATGAAAAACTGTTTTTT.

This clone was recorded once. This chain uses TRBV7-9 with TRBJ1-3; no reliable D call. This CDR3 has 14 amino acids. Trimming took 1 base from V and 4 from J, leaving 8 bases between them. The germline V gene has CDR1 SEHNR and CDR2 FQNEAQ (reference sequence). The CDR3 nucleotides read TGTGCCAGCAGCTTAGGGCAATTCGGAAACACCATATATTTT. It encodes CASSLGQFGNTIYF.

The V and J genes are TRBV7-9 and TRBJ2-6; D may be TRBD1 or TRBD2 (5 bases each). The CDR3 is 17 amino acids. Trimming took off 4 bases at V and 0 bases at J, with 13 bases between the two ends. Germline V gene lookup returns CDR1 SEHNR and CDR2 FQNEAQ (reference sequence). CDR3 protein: CASSSRGVGSGANVLTF. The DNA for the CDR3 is TGTGCCAGCAGCTCTAGAGGGGTGGGCTCTGGGGCCAACGTCCTGACTTTC.

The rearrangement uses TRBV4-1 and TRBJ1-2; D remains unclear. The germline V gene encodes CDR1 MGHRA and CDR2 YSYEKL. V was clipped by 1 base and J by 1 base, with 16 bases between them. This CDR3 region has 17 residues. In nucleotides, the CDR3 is TGCGCCAGCAGCCAAGGGGAATCCAGGAGGGTTAACTATGGCTACACCTTC. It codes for CASSQGESRRVNYGYTF.

The CDR3 DNA follows: TGTGCCAGCAGCTTTCCGGGGGCTAGTGGTCTCGAGACCCAGTACTTC. Protein sequence: CASSFPGASGLETQYF. The chain employs TRBV4-2 and TRBJ2-5; either TRBD1 or TRBD2 may supply D (6 bases each). Per the germline V gene, CDR1 is LGHNA and CDR2 is YNFKEQ. The CDR3 runs 16 residues. V was clipped by 5 bases and J by 5 bases, with 21 bases between them.

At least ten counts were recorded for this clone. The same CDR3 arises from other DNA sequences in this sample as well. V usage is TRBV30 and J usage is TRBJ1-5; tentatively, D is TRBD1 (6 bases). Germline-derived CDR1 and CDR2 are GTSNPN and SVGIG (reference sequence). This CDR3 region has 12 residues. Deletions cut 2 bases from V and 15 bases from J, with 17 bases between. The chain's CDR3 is CAWSSQGQIRHF. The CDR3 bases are TGTGCCTGGAGTTCGCAGGGGCAGATACGGCATTTT. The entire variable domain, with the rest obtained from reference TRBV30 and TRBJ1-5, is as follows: SQTIHQWPATLVQPVGSPLSLECTVEGTSNPNLYWYRQAAGRGLQLLFYSVGIGQISSEVPQNLSASRPQDRQFILSSKKLLLSDSGFYLCAWSSQGQIRHFGDGTRLSIL.

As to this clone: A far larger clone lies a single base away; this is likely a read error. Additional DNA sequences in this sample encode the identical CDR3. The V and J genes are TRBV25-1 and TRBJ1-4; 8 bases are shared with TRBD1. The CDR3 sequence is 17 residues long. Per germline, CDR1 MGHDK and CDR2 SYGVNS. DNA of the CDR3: TGTGCCAGCAGCGAATCAGTTATCGGGCACAGGGGGGAAAAACTGTTTTTT. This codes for CASSESVIGHRGEKLFF.

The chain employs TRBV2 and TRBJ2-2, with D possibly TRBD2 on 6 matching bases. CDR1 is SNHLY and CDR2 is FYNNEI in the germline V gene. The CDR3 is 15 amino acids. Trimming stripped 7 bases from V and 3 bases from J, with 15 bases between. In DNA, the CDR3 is TGTGCCAGCACCCGGGGGAATGCGGACACCGGGGAGCTGTTTTTT. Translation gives CASTRGNADTGELFF.

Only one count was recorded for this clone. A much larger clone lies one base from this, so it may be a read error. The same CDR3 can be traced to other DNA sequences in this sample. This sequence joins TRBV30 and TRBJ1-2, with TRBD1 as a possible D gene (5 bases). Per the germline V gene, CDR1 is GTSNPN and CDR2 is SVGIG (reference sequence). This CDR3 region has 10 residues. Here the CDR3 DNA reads TGTACCCAGGAGAGGGGCGGCTACACCTTC. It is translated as CTQERGGYTF.

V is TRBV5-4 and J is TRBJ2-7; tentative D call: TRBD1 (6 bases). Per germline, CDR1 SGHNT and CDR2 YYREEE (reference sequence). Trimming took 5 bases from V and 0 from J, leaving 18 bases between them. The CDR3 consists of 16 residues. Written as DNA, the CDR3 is TGTGCCAGCAGACGTTTCGGACAGCCACTCTCCTACGAGCAGTACTTC. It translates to CASRRFGQPLSYEQYF.

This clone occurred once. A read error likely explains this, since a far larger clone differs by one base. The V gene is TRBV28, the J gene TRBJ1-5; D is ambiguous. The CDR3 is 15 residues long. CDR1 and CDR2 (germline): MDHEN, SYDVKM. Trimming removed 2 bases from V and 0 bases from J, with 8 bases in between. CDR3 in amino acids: CASSLGRPSNQPQHF. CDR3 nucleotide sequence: TGTGCCAGCAGTTTAGGCAGGCCTAGCAATCAGCCCCAGCATTTT.